This paragraph covers one T cell receptor beta chain sequence. This specimen belongs to a study of blood T cell repertoires in COVID-19. Study at large: The origin of the acute and convalescent COVID-19 samples was the United States, Italy and Spain. Nucleic acid was either cDNA or gDNA, and it came from T cells, B-cell-depleted T cells, or PBMCs.

Method: immunoSEQ multiplex PCR; TCRdb's copy keeps in-frame clones and lacks some. The sample has over 400,000 clones; about 85% are singletons. Looked up from germline, CDR1 is SGHNT and CDR2 is YENEEA. The CDR3 spans 15 residues. Trimming cost V 10 bases and J 5 bases, with 23 bases left between them. Participant ages covered about 18 to 89 years across around 25 US areas. Sequencing input: PBMCs or T cells enriched from blood (not recorded which). The chain recombines TRBV11-3 with TRBJ2-5; weak D call: TRBD2 (7 bases). This TCR derives from a woman in her sixties or seventies who had recovered from COVID-19. Here the CDR3 DNA reads TGTGCCACCCAGCCTACCCGGGGGGCCGGGGAGACCCAGTACTTC. Its protein product is CATQPTRGAGETQYF.